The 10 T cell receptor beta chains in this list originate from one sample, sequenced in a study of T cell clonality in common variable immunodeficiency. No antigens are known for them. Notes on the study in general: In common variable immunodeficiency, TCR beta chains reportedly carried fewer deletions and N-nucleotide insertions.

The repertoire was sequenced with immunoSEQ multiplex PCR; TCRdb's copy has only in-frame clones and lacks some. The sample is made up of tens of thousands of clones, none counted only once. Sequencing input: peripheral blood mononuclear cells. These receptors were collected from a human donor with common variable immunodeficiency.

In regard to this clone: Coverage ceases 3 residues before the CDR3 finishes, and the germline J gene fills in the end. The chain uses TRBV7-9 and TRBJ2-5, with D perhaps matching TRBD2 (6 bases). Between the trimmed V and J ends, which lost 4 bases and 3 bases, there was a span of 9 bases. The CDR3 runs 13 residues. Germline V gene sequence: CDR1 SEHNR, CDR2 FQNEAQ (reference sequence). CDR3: CASSYGGKETQYF. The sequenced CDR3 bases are TGTGCCAGCAGCTACGGGGGAAAAGAGACC.

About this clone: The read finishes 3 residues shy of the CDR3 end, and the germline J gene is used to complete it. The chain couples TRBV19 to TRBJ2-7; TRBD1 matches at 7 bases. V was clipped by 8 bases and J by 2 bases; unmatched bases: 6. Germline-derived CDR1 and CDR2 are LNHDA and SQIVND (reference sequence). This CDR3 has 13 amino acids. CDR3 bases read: TGTGCCAGTCGACAGGGTTCGACCTACGAG. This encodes CASRQGSTYE. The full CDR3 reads CASRQGSTYEQYF.

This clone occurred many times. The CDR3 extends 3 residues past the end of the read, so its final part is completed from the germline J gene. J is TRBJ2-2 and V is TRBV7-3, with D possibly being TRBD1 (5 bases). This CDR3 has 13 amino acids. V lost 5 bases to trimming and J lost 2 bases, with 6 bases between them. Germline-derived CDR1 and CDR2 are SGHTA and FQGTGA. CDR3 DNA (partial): TGTGCCAGCAGCCGGACAAACACCGGGGAG. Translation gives CASSRTNTGE. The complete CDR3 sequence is CASSRTNTGELFF.

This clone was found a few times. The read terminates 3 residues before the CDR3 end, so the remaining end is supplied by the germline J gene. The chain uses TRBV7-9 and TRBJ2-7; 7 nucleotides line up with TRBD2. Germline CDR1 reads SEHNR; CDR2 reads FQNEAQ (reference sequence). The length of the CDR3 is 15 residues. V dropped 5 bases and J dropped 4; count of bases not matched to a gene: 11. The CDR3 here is CASSPLGGGDYEQYF. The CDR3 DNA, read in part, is TGTGCCAGCAGCCCCCTGGGCGGGGGAGATTACGAG.

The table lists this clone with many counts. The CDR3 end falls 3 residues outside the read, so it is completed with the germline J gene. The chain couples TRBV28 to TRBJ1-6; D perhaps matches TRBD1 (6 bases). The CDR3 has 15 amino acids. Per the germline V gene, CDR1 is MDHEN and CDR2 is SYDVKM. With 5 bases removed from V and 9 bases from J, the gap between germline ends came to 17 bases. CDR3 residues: CASSARQVLSSPLHF. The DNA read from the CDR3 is TGTGCCAGCAGTGCTCGACAGGTTTTGAGTTCACCC.

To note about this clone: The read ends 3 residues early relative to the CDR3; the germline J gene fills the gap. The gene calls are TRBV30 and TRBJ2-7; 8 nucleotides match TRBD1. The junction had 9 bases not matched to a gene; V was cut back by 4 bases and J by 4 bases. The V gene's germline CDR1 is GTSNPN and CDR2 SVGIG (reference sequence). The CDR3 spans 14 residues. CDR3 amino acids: CAWNPGQGNYEQYF. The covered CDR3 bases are TGTGCCTGGAACCCCGGACAGGGAAATTACGAG.

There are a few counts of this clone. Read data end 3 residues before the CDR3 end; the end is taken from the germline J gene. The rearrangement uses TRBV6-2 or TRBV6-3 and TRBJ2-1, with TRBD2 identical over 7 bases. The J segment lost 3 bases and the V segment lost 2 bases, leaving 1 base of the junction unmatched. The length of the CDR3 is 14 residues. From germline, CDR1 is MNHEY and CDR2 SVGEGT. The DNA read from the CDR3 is TGTGCCAGCAGTTACGGGACTAACTACAATGAG. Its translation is CASSYGTNYNE. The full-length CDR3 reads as CASSYGTNYNEQFF.

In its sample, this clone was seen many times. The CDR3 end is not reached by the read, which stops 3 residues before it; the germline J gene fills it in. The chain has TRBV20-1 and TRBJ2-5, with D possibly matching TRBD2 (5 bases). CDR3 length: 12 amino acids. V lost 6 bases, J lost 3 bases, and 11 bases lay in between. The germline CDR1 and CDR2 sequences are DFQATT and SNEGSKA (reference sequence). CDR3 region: CSAAVREETQYF. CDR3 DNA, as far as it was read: TGCAGTGCGGCAGTGAGGGAAGAGACC.

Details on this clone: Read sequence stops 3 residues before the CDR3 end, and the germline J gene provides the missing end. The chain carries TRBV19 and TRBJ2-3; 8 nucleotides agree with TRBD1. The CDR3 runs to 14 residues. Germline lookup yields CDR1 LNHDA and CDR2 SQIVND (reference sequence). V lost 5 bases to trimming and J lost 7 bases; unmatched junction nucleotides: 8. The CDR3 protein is CASSAGQDPHTQYF. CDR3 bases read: TGTGCCAGTAGTGCGGGACAGGACCCACATACG.

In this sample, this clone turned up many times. CDR3 in amino acids: CSVDRGSDTGELFF. The CDR3 bases that were read are TGCAGCGTTGACAGGGGGTCCGACACCGGGGAG. The V gene is TRBV29-1, the J gene TRBJ2-2; TRBD1 matches at 7 bases. Sequencing ends 3 residues short of the CDR3 end; the germline J gene provides the rest. Looked up from germline, CDR1 is SQVTM and CDR2 is ANQGSEA. The CDR3 is 14 residues long. V shed 3 bases, J shed 3 bases, and the junction held 4 bases outside the gene matches.